Sequencing of this TCR beta chain was carried out in a study of Ad26.COV2.S vaccination and SARS-CoV-2 variants. The wider study: Donor participated within the Ad26.COV2.S arm of the COV1001 trial.

Repertoires were generated with immunoSEQ multiplex PCR, while TCRdb's copy carries only in-frame clones and drops some. This table has under 600,000 clones, 70% to 90% appearing once. General study findings and limits: CD8+ and CD4+ T cells specific for spike reportedly responded with substantial breadth after vaccination.

Treatment: some 19 received Ad26.COV2.S at low or high dose, single or two shots; roughly 5 received placebo; per-sample allocation not given. The investigators took samples on day 63 after the first vaccine or placebo injection. Whoever gave the sample was an adult aged 18-55 years in Boston. This clone was recorded once. Its matching antigen is unknown. Trimming left V 5 bases short and J 4 bases short, with 11 bases between. CDR3 length equals 13 residues. The germline V gene encodes CDR1 LNHDA and CDR2 SQIVND (reference sequence). The chain uses TRBV19 and TRBJ1-2, with D perhaps TRBD1 (6 bases). This clonotype originated in a person between 18 and 65 years old who received the Ad26.COV2.S COVID-19 vaccine or a placebo. Sequencing was performed on peripheral blood, taken in a trial of Ad26.COV2.S vaccine versus placebo. CDR3 region: CASSLTGPYGYTF. Written as DNA, the CDR3 is TGTGCCAGTAGTTTGACAGGTCCCTATGGCTACACCTTC.